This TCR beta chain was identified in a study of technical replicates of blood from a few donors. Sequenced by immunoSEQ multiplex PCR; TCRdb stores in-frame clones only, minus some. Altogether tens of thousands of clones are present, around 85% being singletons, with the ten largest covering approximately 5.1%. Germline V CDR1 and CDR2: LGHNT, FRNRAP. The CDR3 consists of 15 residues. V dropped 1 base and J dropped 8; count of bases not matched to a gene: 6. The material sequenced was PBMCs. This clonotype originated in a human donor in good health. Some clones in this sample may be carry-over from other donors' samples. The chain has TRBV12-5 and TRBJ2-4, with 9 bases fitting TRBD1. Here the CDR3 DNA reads TGTGCTAGTGGTTTGGACCGGGACAGGGCTCACATTCAGTACTTC. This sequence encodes CASGLDRDRAHIQYF.